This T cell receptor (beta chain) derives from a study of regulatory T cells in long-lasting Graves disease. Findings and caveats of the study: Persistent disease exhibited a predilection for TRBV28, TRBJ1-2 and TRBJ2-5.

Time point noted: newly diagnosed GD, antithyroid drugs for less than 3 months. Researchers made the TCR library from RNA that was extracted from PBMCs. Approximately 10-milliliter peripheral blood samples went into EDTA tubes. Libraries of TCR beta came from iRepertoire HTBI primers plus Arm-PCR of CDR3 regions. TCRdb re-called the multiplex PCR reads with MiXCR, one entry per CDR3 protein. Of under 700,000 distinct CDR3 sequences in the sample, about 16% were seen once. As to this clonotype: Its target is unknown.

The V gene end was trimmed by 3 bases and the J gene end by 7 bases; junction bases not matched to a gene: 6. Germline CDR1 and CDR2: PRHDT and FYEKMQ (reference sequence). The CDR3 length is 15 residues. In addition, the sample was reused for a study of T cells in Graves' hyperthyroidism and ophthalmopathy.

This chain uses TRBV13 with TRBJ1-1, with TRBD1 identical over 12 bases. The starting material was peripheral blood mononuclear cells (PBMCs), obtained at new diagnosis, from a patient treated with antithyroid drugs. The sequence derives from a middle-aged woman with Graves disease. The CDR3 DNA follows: TGTGCCAGCAGCTTTCGGGACAGGGGGCTCGATGAAGCTTTCTTT. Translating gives CASSFRDRGLDEAFF.